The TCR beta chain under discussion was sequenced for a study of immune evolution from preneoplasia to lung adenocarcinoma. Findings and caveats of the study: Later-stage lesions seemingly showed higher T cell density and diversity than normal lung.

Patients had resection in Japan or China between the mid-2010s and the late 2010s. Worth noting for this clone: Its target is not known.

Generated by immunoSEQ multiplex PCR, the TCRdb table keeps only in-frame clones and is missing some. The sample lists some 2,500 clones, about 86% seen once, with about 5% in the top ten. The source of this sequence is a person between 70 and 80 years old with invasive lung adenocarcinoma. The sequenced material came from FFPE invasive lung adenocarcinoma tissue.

The CDR3 loop reads CASSPVLAGGIQETQYF. The CDR3 DNA reads TGTGCCAGCTCACCGGTCCTAGCGGGAGGCATCCAAGAGACCCAGTACTTC. The chain employs TRBV18 and TRBJ2-5; 11 positions match TRBD2. CDR3 size: 17 residues. With V trimmed by 3 bases and J by 1 base, 7 bases remained unmatched. Germline V gene lookup returns CDR1 KGHSH and CDR2 LQKENI.